This is a list of T cell receptor beta chains from one sample in a study of shared clonotypes between healthy human individuals. Here immunoSEQ multiplex PCR was the method, and the copy in TCRdb shows in-frame clones only, minus some. The sample contains about 1.1 million clones, 70% to 80% of which appear only once. Material: memory CD4+ T cells from PBMCs. The receptor set was obtained from a man in his late teens or twenties in good health. Some clones in this sample may be carry-over from other donors' samples. Each CDR3 is given with its conserved first and last residue. Fields, in order: D gene, V gene, J gene, clone size, CDR3 protein, CDR3 DNA. A D gene is named only where the DNA matches it firmly. Not every row has a clone size; where given, it reads once, few, many or a size class.

d_gene: TRBD2; v_gene: TRBV7-3; j_gene: TRBJ2-1; abundance: few; CDR3aa: CASSLSGTSGSNEQFF; CDR3nt: TGTGCCAGCAGCTTATCGGGGACTAGCGGGAGCAATGAGCAGTTCTTC
d_gene: TRBD1; v_gene: TRBV10-3; j_gene: TRBJ1-2; abundance: few; CDR3aa: CAIRAGGVKSGYTF; CDR3nt: TGTGCCATCAGAGCAGGGGGAGTTAAGTCGGGCTACACCTTC
d_gene: -; v_gene: TRBV28; j_gene: TRBJ2-7; abundance: -; CDR3aa: CASSLPGNYEQYF; CDR3nt: TGTGCCAGCAGTTTGCCAGGGAACTACGAGCAGTACTTC
d_gene: TRBD1; v_gene: TRBV2; j_gene: TRBJ1-2; abundance: -; CDR3aa: CASSELTGASYGYTF; CDR3nt: TGTGCCAGCAGTGAACTTACAGGGGCGAGCTATGGCTACACCTTC
d_gene: -; v_gene: TRBV2; j_gene: TRBJ1-1; abundance: -; CDR3aa: CASTVQGAGTEAFF; CDR3nt: TGTGCCAGCACCGTGCAGGGTGCGGGGACTGAAGCTTTCTTT
d_gene: TRBD1; v_gene: TRBV6-5; j_gene: TRBJ1-2; abundance: few; CDR3aa: CASRRQGASYGYTF; CDR3nt: TGTGCCAGCAGGCGACAGGGGGCGAGCTATGGCTACACCTTC
d_gene: TRBD1; v_gene: TRBV19; j_gene: TRBJ1-1; abundance: -; CDR3aa: CASSVQGQTNTEAFF; CDR3nt: TGTGCCAGTAGTGTGCAGGGACAGACGAACACTGAAGCTTTCTTT
d_gene: TRBD2; v_gene: TRBV5-1; j_gene: TRBJ2-3; abundance: -; CDR3aa: CASSPGTSGRADTQYF; CDR3nt: TGCGCCAGCAGCCCTGGGACTAGCGGGAGGGCCGATACGCAGTATTTT
d_gene: -; v_gene: TRBV5-1; j_gene: TRBJ1-2; abundance: -; CDR3aa: CASSLEGEGYGYTF; CDR3nt: TGCGCCAGCAGCTTGGAAGGAGAGGGCTATGGCTACACCTTC
d_gene: -; v_gene: TRBV7-9; j_gene: TRBJ1-5; abundance: few; CDR3aa: CASSLGVGNSNQPQHF; CDR3nt: TGTGCCAGCAGCCTAGGGGTGGGTAATAGCAATCAGCCCCAGCATTTT
d_gene: -; v_gene: TRBV6-5; j_gene: TRBJ1-3; abundance: -; CDR3aa: CASSGLGNTIYF; CDR3nt: TGTGCCAGCTCCGGGTTAGGAAACACCATATATTTT
d_gene: -; v_gene: TRBV15; j_gene: TRBJ2-7; abundance: once; CDR3aa: CATSRDHRGLRYEQYF; CDR3nt: TGTGCCACCAGCAGAGATCATCGAGGGCTTCGTTACGAGCAGTACTTC
d_gene: -; v_gene: TRBV10-3; j_gene: TRBJ2-7; abundance: -; CDR3aa: CAISDQRRESSYEQYF; CDR3nt: TGTGCCATCAGTGACCAACGACGGGAGAGCTCCTACGAGCAGTACTTC
d_gene: -; v_gene: TRBV5-6; j_gene: TRBJ2-7; abundance: -; CDR3aa: CASSAGLGGTYEQYF; CDR3nt: TGTGCCAGCAGCGCAGGGTTAGGAGGGACATACGAGCAGTACTTC
d_gene: -; v_gene: TRBV28; j_gene: TRBJ2-3; abundance: few; CDR3aa: CASREATDTQYF; CDR3nt: TGTGCCAGCAGGGAGGCCACAGATACGCAGTATTTT
d_gene: TRBD1; v_gene: TRBV5-1; j_gene: TRBJ1-2; abundance: -; CDR3aa: CASSDRGNYGYTF; CDR3nt: TGCGCCAGCAGCGACAGGGGTAACTATGGCTACACCTTC
d_gene: TRBD2; v_gene: TRBV5-1; j_gene: TRBJ2-3; abundance: -; CDR3aa: CATSPAGTSGTDTQYF; CDR3nt: TGCGCCACCTCCCCGGCGGGGACTAGCGGCACAGATACGCAGTATTTT
d_gene: -; v_gene: TRBV4-3; j_gene: TRBJ2-2; abundance: few; CDR3aa: CASSHNTVNTGELFF; CDR3nt: TGCGCCAGCAGCCACAATACAGTGAACACCGGGGAGCTGTTTTTT
d_gene: TRBD2; v_gene: TRBV7-9; j_gene: TRBJ2-3; abundance: -; CDR3aa: CASSLIPSGRATDTQYF; CDR3nt: TGTGCCAGCAGCTTAATCCCTAGCGGGAGGGCCACAGATACGCAGTATTTT
d_gene: -; v_gene: TRBV7-9; j_gene: TRBJ2-5; abundance: -; CDR3aa: CASSAGGGSGTQYF; CDR3nt: TGTGCCAGCAGCGCAGGAGGAGGTAGTGGGACCCAGTACTTC
d_gene: TRBD1; v_gene: TRBV5-1; j_gene: TRBJ2-7; abundance: -; CDR3aa: CASSSQTGIYEQYF; CDR3nt: TGCGCCAGCAGCTCGCAGACAGGGATCTACGAGCAGTACTTC
d_gene: -; v_gene: TRBV5-1; j_gene: TRBJ1-1; abundance: -; CDR3aa: CASSFDRLSTEAFF; CDR3nt: TGCGCCAGCAGCTTTGACAGGCTTAGTACTGAAGCTTTCTTT
d_gene: -; v_gene: TRBV11-1; j_gene: TRBJ1-2; abundance: few; CDR3aa: CASSLHRDYGYTF; CDR3nt: TGTGCCAGCAGCTTACACAGGGACTATGGCTACACCTTC
d_gene: TRBD1; v_gene: TRBV6-1; j_gene: TRBJ2-7; abundance: few; CDR3aa: CASSRDRVYEQYF; CDR3nt: TGTGCCAGCAGCCGGGACAGGGTCTACGAGCAGTACTTC
d_gene: -; v_gene: TRBV4-1; j_gene: TRBJ2-2; abundance: many; CDR3aa: CASSPRDSNTGELFF; CDR3nt: TGCGCCAGCAGCCCCCGGGACTCGAACACCGGGGAGCTGTTTTTT
d_gene: -; v_gene: TRBV18; j_gene: TRBJ1-2; abundance: -; CDR3aa: CASSGITGSNYGYTF; CDR3nt: TGTGCCAGCTCAGGAATAACCGGATCTAACTATGGCTACACCTTC
d_gene: -; v_gene: TRBV7-3; j_gene: TRBJ1-2; abundance: -; CDR3aa: CASSFMQTANYGYTF; CDR3nt: TGTGCCAGCAGCTTTATGCAGACAGCTAACTATGGCTACACCTTC
d_gene: -; v_gene: TRBV10-3; j_gene: TRBJ1-2; abundance: once; CDR3aa: CATRLAGANYGYTF; CDR3nt: TGTGCCACCCGTTTGGCCGGGGCTAACTATGGCTACACCTTC
d_gene: TRBD2; v_gene: TRBV2; j_gene: TRBJ2-7; abundance: -; CDR3aa: CASSVPSGSYEQYF; CDR3nt: TGTGCCAGCAGTGTGCCTAGCGGGTCCTACGAGCAGTACTTC
d_gene: TRBD1; v_gene: TRBV27; j_gene: TRBJ1-5; abundance: -; CDR3aa: CASTSRTGGGQPQHF; CDR3nt: TGTGCCAGCACTTCTCGGACAGGGGGCGGTCAGCCCCAGCATTTT
d_gene: TRBD1; v_gene: TRBV7-9; j_gene: TRBJ2-3; abundance: few; CDR3aa: CASSLGGQVSTDTQYF; CDR3nt: TGTGCCAGCAGCTTAGGGGGACAGGTAAGCACAGATACGCAGTATTTT
d_gene: TRBD1; v_gene: TRBV18; j_gene: TRBJ1-2; abundance: -; CDR3aa: CASSLRQGVNDGYTF; CDR3nt: TGTGCCAGCTCACTGAGACAGGGGGTCAATGATGGCTACACCTTC
d_gene: TRBD1; v_gene: TRBV5-1; j_gene: TRBJ2-6; abundance: -; CDR3aa: CASSLGTGGSGANVLTF; CDR3nt: TGCGCCAGCAGCTTGGGGACAGGGGGCTCTGGGGCCAACGTCCTGACTTTC
d_gene: -; v_gene: TRBV12-5; j_gene: TRBJ2-1; abundance: -; CDR3aa: CASGLGEFGEQFF; CDR3nt: TGTGCTAGTGGTTTGGGGGAGTTTGGTGAGCAGTTCTTC
d_gene: -; v_gene: TRBV5-4; j_gene: TRBJ2-7; abundance: -; CDR3aa: CASSSNYEQYF; CDR3nt: TGTGCCAGCAGCTCAAACTACGAGCAGTACTTC
d_gene: TRBD1; v_gene: TRBV6-5; j_gene: TRBJ1-2; abundance: -; CDR3aa: CASSLGQDYGYTF; CDR3nt: TGTGCCAGCAGTCTTGGACAGGACTATGGCTACACCTTC
d_gene: -; v_gene: TRBV7-2; j_gene: TRBJ2-5; abundance: -; CDR3aa: CASSPGGGRANQETQYF; CDR3nt: TGTGCCAGCAGCCCTGGAGGGGGCAGAGCAAACCAAGAGACCCAGTACTTC
d_gene: -; v_gene: TRBV19; j_gene: TRBJ1-4; abundance: -; CDR3aa: CASKDRSGGKLFF; CDR3nt: TGTGCCAGTAAAGACCGGTCCGGGGGAAAACTGTTTTTT
d_gene: -; v_gene: TRBV28; j_gene: TRBJ1-1; abundance: -; CDR3aa: CASSLGTVNTEAFF; CDR3nt: TGTGCCAGCAGCTTAGGCACCGTGAACACTGAAGCTTTCTTT
d_gene: -; v_gene: TRBV7-2; j_gene: TRBJ2-1; abundance: -; CDR3aa: CASSFTRINEQFF; CDR3nt: TGTGCCAGCAGCTTCACTAGGATTAATGAGCAGTTCTTC